Following are 14 T cell receptor beta chains from one sample sequenced in a study of cytomegalovirus exposure and HLA in healthy donors. PCR employed 60 Vbeta and 13 Jbeta primers. Using immunoSEQ multiplex PCR, the repertoire was profiled, and TCRdb retains in-frame clones only, with some absent. Of some 190,000 clones detected, approximately 88% appear once; the ten largest clones hold 0.95% to 1.5%. Sequencing was carried out using PBMCs. These receptors were taken from a boy aged 2 to 10 in good health and CMV-seronegative.

The CDR3 spells CASVISDRGHGYTF. Written as DNA, the CDR3 is TGTGCCAGCGTTATTTCGGACAGGGGGCATGGCTACACCTTC. The chain has TRBV2 and TRBJ1-2, with 11 nucleotides matching TRBD1. The J segment lost 6 bases and the V segment lost 8 bases, leaving 8 bases of the junction unmatched. The length of the CDR3 is 14 residues. Germline assignment: CDR1 SNHLY and CDR2 FYNNEI.

The chain recombines TRBV23-1 with TRBJ2-1, with D tentatively TRBD1 (6 bases). TRBV23-1 is an open reading frame whose function is uncertain. The ends were cut back, 1 base at V and 0 bases at J, with 13 bases in the middle. The length of the CDR3 is 17 residues. This chain's CDR3 is CASSQWQGWPSYNEQFF. DNA for the CDR3: TGCGCCAGCAGTCAATGGCAGGGGTGGCCCTCCTACAATGAGCAGTTCTTC.

The CDR3 protein is CASSEYDRGSDGYTF. CDR3 sequence (DNA): TGTGCCAGCAGTGAATATGACCGCGGATCGGATGGCTACACCTTC. This rearrangement joins TRBV6-1 to TRBJ1-2; D unclear. The V and J ends lost 2 bases and 6 bases respectively, with 16 bases between them. This CDR3 has 15 amino acids. Germline V gene lookup returns CDR1 MNHNS and CDR2 SASEGT.

The V gene is TRBV5-4, the J gene TRBJ2-1, with 7 bases identical to TRBD1. Germline CDR1 is SGHNT and CDR2 is YYREEE (reference sequence). This CDR3 spans 18 amino acids. Germline trimming cut 0 bases from V and 3 bases from J; bases unmatched to any gene: 12. The chain's CDR3 is CASSLAVWDSQDYNEQFF. CDR3 DNA: TGTGCCAGCAGCTTGGCCGTTTGGGACAGCCAGGACTACAATGAGCAGTTCTTC.

In this sample, this clone turned up a few times. The chain recombines TRBV4-1 with TRBJ1-3; D not certain. This CDR3 comprises 16 residues. The V and J ends lost 1 base and 1 base respectively, with 11 bases between them. From germline, CDR1 is MGHRA and CDR2 YSYEKL. The CDR3 region is CASSQVYGDSGNTIYF. The CDR3 bases are TGCGCCAGCAGCCAAGTATACGGGGATTCTGGAAACACCATATATTTT.

A few counts support this clone. The chain couples TRBV5-6 to TRBJ2-2; D remains ambiguous. Germline CDR1 is SGHDT and CDR2 is YYEEEE. The CDR3 spans 15 residues. Trimming pared 4 bases from V and 3 bases from J, leaving 13 bases between. The CDR3, as DNA: TGTGCCAGCAGCGTCGACCTGGCGGACACCGGGGAGCTGTTTTTT. As protein: CASSVDLADTGELFF.

This chain connects TRBV7-8 to TRBJ2-5; D ambiguous. Trimming pared 5 bases from V and 5 bases from J, leaving 9 bases between. The germline CDR1 and CDR2 sequences are SGHVS and FQNEAQ. The CDR3 is 12 residues long. CDR3: CASSPVEETQYF. CDR3 DNA sequence: TGTGCCAGCAGCCCCGTAGAGGAGACCCAGTACTTC.

This rearrangement joins TRBV7-8 to TRBJ2-1, with TRBD2 matching 10 bases. This CDR3 is 15 amino acids long. Germline trimming cut 1 base from V and 7 bases from J; bases unmatched to any gene: 4. Germline V lookup: CDR1 SGHVS, CDR2 FQNEAQ. The chain's CDR3 is CASSLERGGVNEQFF. CDR3 nucleotides: TGTGCCAGCAGCTTAGAGCGGGGGGGGGTTAATGAGCAGTTCTTC.

This clone showed up just once. This chain uses TRBV5-1 with TRBJ2-3, with D perhaps matching TRBD1 (6 bases). The V gene's germline CDR1 is SGHRS and CDR2 YFSETQ. V lost 2 bases and J 2 bases, leaving 12 bases between the germline ends. The CDR3 runs to 15 residues. CDR3 nucleotides: TGCGCCAGCAGCTTCGGGCAGGGGCACACAGATACGCAGTATTTT. This translates into CASSFGQGHTDTQYF.

For the CDR3, the DNA is TGTGCCAGCAGCGCTCGGGACTTGGGTCTTCGGGAGACCCAGTACTTC. It translates to CASSARDLGLRETQYF. The V call is TRBV9, the J call TRBJ2-5; possibly TRBD2 for D (6 bases). Between the trimmed V and J ends, which lost 3 bases and 5 bases, there was a span of 20 bases. From germline, CDR1 is SGDLS and CDR2 YYNGEE. The CDR3 is made up of 16 amino acids. The whole variable domain, remainder taken from reference TRBV9 and TRBJ2-5, is DSGVTQTPKHLITATGQRVTLRCSPRSGDLSVYWYQQSLDQGLQFLIQYYNGEERAKGNILERFSAQQFPDLHSELNLSSLELGDSALYFCASSARDLGLRETQYFGPGTRLLVL.

This clone appeared a single time. This chain joins TRBV9 and TRBJ2-1; 8 bases align to TRBD2. The junction had 5 bases not matched to a gene; V was cut back by 4 bases and J by 2 bases. CDR1 and CDR2 (germline): SGDLS, YYNGEE. This CDR3 has 15 residues. CDR3 DNA: TGTGCCAGCAGCTGGGGACTAGAAGCCTACAATGAGCAGTTCTTC. Translating gives CASSWGLEAYNEQFF.

The genes are TRBV11-2 and TRBJ2-2; 12 positions agree with TRBD2. The V segment lost 3 bases and the J segment 1 base; nucleotides outside the gene matches: 6. The V gene's germline CDR1 is SGHAT and CDR2 FQNNGV. The CDR3 runs 18 residues. CDR3 in DNA: TGTGCCAGCAGCTTCTCTACTAGCGGGGGGCTGAACACCGGGGAGCTGTTTTTT. It encodes CASSFSTSGGLNTGELFF.

The table lists this clone with a few counts. The CDR3 nucleotides are TGCAGCGTTGGGACTAGCGGACGCACAGATACGCAGTATTTT. Translated, it gives CSVGTSGRTDTQYF. The J gene is TRBJ2-3, the V gene TRBV29-1; TRBD2 matches at 10 bases. V shed 4 bases and J 1 base; nucleotides not matched to a gene: 2. This CDR3 is built from 14 residues. In germline, CDR1 is SQVTM, CDR2 ANQGSEA.

V is TRBV28 and J is TRBJ1-3; a weak D match, TRBD1 (6 bases). V was clipped by 5 bases and J by 0 bases, with 20 bases between them. This CDR3 is built from 18 residues. Germline CDR1 is MDHEN and CDR2 is SYDVKM. The CDR3 loop is CASSGQQGSYLSGNTIYF. For the CDR3, the DNA is TGTGCCAGCAGTGGACAACAGGGCTCCTACCTCTCTGGAAACACCATATATTTT.